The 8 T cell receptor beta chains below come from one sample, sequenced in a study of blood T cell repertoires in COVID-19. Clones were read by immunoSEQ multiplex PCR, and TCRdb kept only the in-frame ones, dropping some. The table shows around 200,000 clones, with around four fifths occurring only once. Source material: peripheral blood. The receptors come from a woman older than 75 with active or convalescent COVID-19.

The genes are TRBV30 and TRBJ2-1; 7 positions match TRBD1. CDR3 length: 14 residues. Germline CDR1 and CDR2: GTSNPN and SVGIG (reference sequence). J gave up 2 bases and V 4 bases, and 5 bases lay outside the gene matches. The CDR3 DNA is TGTGCCTGGATCCCGGGACAGCCCTACAATGAGCAGTTCTTC. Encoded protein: CAWIPGQPYNEQFF.

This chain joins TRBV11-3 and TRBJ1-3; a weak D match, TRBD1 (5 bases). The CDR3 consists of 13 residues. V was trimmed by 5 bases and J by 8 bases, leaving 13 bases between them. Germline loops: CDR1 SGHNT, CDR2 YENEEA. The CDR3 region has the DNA TGTGCCAGCAGCCCCAGGGATGGGGACACCATATATTTT. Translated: CASSPRDGDTIYF. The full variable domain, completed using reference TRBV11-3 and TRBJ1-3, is EAGVVQSPRYKIIEKKQPVAFWCNPISGHNTLYWYLQNLGQGPELLIRYENEEAVDDSQLPKDRFSAERLKGVDSTLKIQPAELGDSAVYLCASSPRDGDTIYFGEGSWLTVV.

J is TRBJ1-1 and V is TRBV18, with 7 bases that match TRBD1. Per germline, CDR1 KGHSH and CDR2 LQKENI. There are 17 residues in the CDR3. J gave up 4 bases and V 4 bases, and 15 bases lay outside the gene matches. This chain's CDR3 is CASSLTQGGQGGTEAFF. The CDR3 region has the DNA TGTGCCAGCTCACTCACGCAGGGGGGCCAGGGGGGCACTGAAGCTTTCTTT.

The CDR3 DNA reads TGTGCCAGCGGACTGACGACTAGCACCTCCACAGATACGCAGTATTTT. Translating gives CASGLTTSTSTDTQYF. The gene calls are TRBV21-1 and TRBJ2-3; the D call in the table, TRBD2, was not verified against the DNA. TRBV21-1 is described as a pseudogene. The CDR3 runs to 16 residues.

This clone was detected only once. The CDR3 reads CASSLAGQVSSQPQHF. CDR3 coding DNA: TGTGCCAGCAGCTTAGCGGGACAGGTAAGTAGTCAGCCCCAGCATTTT. This chain connects TRBV11-3 to TRBJ1-5, with 8 bases fitting TRBD1. Germline V gene sequence: CDR1 SGHNT, CDR2 YENEEA. With V trimmed by 1 base and J by 6 bases, 8 bases remained unmatched. The CDR3 consists of 16 residues.

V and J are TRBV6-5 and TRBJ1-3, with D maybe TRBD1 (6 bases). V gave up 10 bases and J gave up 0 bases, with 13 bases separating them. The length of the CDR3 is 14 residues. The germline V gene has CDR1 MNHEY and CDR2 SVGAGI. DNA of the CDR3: TGTGCCACCACGGACAGCGACTCTGGAAACACCATATATTTT. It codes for CATTDSDSGNTIYF.

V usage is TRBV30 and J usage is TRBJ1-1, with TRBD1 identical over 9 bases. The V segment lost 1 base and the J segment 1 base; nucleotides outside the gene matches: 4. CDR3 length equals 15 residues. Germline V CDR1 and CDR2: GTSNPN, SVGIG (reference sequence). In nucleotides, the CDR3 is TGTGCCTGGAGTGAGGACAGGGGCAGGAACACTGAAGCTTTCTTT. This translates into CAWSEDRGRNTEAFF.

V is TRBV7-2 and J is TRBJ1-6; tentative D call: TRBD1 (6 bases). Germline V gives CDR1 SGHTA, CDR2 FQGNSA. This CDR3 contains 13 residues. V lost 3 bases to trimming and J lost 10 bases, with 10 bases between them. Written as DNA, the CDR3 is TGTGCCAGCAGCTTTGCAGGGGAATCACCCCTCCACTTT. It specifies CASSFAGESPLHF. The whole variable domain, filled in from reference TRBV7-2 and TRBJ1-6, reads GAGVSQSPSNKVTEKGKDVELRCDPISGHTALYWYRQSLGQGLEFLIYFQGNSAPDKSGLPSDRFSAERTGGSVSTLTIQRTQQEDSAVYLCASSFAGESPLHFGNGTRLTVT.